One and the same sample provided the 27 T cell receptor beta chains below, sequenced in a study of OX40 agonist ivuxolimab in advanced cancers. The assay was immunoSEQ multiplex PCR, and TCRdb's table has in-frame clones only and misses some. The data show about 62,000 clones, around 74% seen once. The source material was CD4+ or CD8+ T cells sorted from blood, sampled in a trial of the OX40 agonist ivuxolimab. Receptors originate from an adult with an advanced solid tumor such as melanoma, head and neck, liver or kidney cancer.

The chain combines TRBV19 with TRBJ1-1; D is ambiguous. Germline assignment: CDR1 LNHDA and CDR2 SQIVND (reference sequence). The CDR3 loop spans 13 amino acids. Trimming shortened V by 1 base and J by 4 bases, and 7 bases separated the two germline ends. The CDR3 DNA follows: TGTGCCAGTAGTATAGGGGAAGCCACTGAAGCTTTCTTT. Translation: CASSIGEATEAFF.

This chain links TRBV25-1 with TRBJ2-7; D unresolved. The ends were cut back, 2 bases at V and 5 bases at J, with 7 bases in the middle. CDR3 length: 12 amino acids. CDR1 and CDR2 (germline): MGHDK, SYGVNS. The CDR3 nucleotides are TGTGCCAGCAGTGAACTCGCAGACGAGCAGTACTTC. It yields the protein CASSELADEQYF.

V usage is TRBV7-9 and J usage is TRBJ2-5, with D unresolved. TRBJ2-7 matches the DNA end more closely, so the J call is doubtful. The germline V gene has CDR1 SEHNR and CDR2 FQNEAQ (reference sequence). The CDR3 covers 10 residues. CDR3 protein: CASSPYEQYF. CDR3 sequence (DNA): TGTGCCAGCAGCCCCTACGAGCAGTACTTC.

The chain combines TRBV6-4 with TRBJ1-2; D is undetermined. Per the germline V gene, CDR1 is MRHNA and CDR2 is SNTAGT. The V and J ends lost 6 bases and 3 bases respectively, with 14 bases between them. CDR3 length: 14 amino acids. The CDR3 DNA follows: TGTGCCAGCAGGCCAAGGACCGGGGACTATGGCTACACCTTC. Translated: CASRPRTGDYGYTF.

This rearrangement joins TRBV10-1 to TRBJ2-4, with TRBD2 matching over 14 bases. The V and J ends lost 8 bases and 5 bases, in that order; junction bases with no gene match: 29. The CDR3 loop spans 23 amino acids. CDR1 WNHNN and CDR2 SYGVQD come from the germline V gene (reference sequence). The chain's CDR3 is CASQVQSESRLAGGPREENIQYF. The DNA of the CDR3 is TGCGCCAGCCAAGTCCAATCTGAGTCGCGACTAGCGGGAGGGCCCCGAGAAGAAAACATTCAGTACTTC.

This clone appeared a single time. This chain connects TRBV6-5 to TRBJ2-7, with 9 positions matching TRBD2. V shed 6 bases, J shed 2 bases, and the junction held 8 bases outside the gene matches. The CDR3 is made up of 15 amino acids. Germline V gene sequence: CDR1 MNHEY, CDR2 SVGAGI. Here the CDR3 DNA reads TGTGCCAGCAGCCTAGGTGCGGGGGGGACCTACGAGCAGTACTTC. Translation gives CASSLGAGGTYEQYF.

V and J are TRBV5-6 and TRBJ2-3; TRBD1 agrees at 8 bases. This CDR3 region has 17 residues. V dropped 4 bases and J dropped 0; count of bases not matched to a gene: 10. Germline V CDR1 and CDR2: SGHDT, YYEEEE. The CDR3 nucleotides are TGTGCCAGCAGCACTTACAGGGGGAGCCCTAGCACAGATACGCAGTATTTT. Its translation: CASSTYRGSPSTDTQYF.

CDR3 in DNA: TGTGCCAGCAGTTTAACCGGGACAGGGCAAGGCTACACCTTC. Amino acid sequence: CASSLTGTGQGYTF. The chain joins TRBV28 to TRBJ1-2, with TRBD1 matching 9 bases. The V gene's germline CDR1 is MDHEN and CDR2 SYDVKM. V dropped 2 bases and J dropped 8; count of bases not matched to a gene: 6. The CDR3 length is 14 residues.

The CDR3 is CASSEYGTVLRHEQYF. CDR3 nucleotide sequence: TGTGCCAGCAGTGAATACGGGACAGTCCTCCGTCACGAGCAGTACTTC. This chain joins TRBV25-1 and TRBJ2-7; 7 positions agree with TRBD1. The CDR3 is 16 amino acids. Per germline, CDR1 MGHDK and CDR2 SYGVNS. V was pared by 0 bases and J by 5 bases, with 10 bases of the junction left unmatched.

This chain links TRBV5-1 with TRBJ1-6, with unresolved D. The CDR3 consists of 15 residues. The V and J ends lost 2 bases and 4 bases respectively, with 10 bases between them. Per germline, CDR1 SGHRS and CDR2 YFSETQ. The CDR3 region has the DNA TGCGCCAGCAGCTTATCAGGCCAATATAATTCACCCCTCCACTTT. Translation: CASSLSGQYNSPLHF.

The rearrangement joins TRBV11-1 to TRBJ2-1, with D possibly being TRBD1 (6 bases). The V gene lost 6 bases and the J gene lost 4 bases, with 13 bases spanning the gap. Germline V CDR1 and CDR2: SGHAT, FQDESV (reference sequence). This CDR3 has 14 residues. The CDR3 DNA follows: TGTGCCAGCAGGGCCGGGACACCTTACAATGAGCAGTTCTTC. Its protein is CASRAGTPYNEQFF.

The chain has TRBV5-1 and TRBJ1-6; D is perhaps TRBD1 (5 bases). The germline V gene has CDR1 SGHRS and CDR2 YFSETQ. This CDR3 has 14 amino acids. The ends were cut back, 5 bases at V and 7 bases at J, with 13 bases in the middle. The CDR3 loop is CASRKSDSNSPLHF. The CDR3 nucleotides are TGCGCCAGCAGGAAATCAGACAGCAATTCACCCCTCCACTTT.

This chain joins TRBV2 and TRBJ2-2; D remains ambiguous. The CDR3 sequence is 13 residues long. Trimming shortened V by 8 bases and J by 3 bases, and 10 bases separated the two germline ends. The V gene's germline CDR1 is SNHLY and CDR2 FYNNEI. In nucleotides, the CDR3 is TGTGCCAGCTTCCCTGATTACACCGGGGAGCTGTTTTTT. Amino acid sequence: CASFPDYTGELFF.

The CDR3 sequence: CASSSGQGVFGTDTQYF. In DNA form, the CDR3 reads TGTGCCAGCAGCTCCGGACAGGGCGTGTTTGGCACAGATACGCAGTATTTT. This rearrangement joins TRBV5-4 to TRBJ2-3; 8 bases map to TRBD1. The junction had 10 bases not matched to a gene; V was cut back by 3 bases and J by 1 base. Per the germline V gene, CDR1 is SGHNT and CDR2 is YYREEE (reference sequence). This CDR3 contains 17 residues.

V gene TRBV5-4 combines with J gene TRBJ1-4; D unclear. Germline V CDR1 and CDR2: SGHNT, YYREEE (reference sequence). The CDR3 extends over 15 amino acids. Trimming took off 0 bases at V and 0 bases at J, with 6 bases between the two ends. The CDR3 loop reads CASSLDSATNEKLFF. The CDR3 coding sequence is TGTGCCAGCAGCTTGGACAGTGCAACTAATGAAAAACTGTTTTTT.

The V call is TRBV27, the J call TRBJ1-2; TRBD1 agrees at 9 bases. CDR1 is MNHEY, CDR2 SMNVEV, per germline (reference sequence). This CDR3 contains 15 residues. V was clipped by 6 bases and J by 4 bases; unmatched bases: 9. The CDR3 reads CASRTVTGGAYGYTF. CDR3 nucleotides: TGTGCCAGCAGGACTGTGACAGGGGGTGCCTATGGCTACACCTTC.

This rearrangement joins TRBV4-3 to TRBJ1-3; D remains ambiguous. The germline CDR1 and CDR2 sequences are LGHNA and YSLEER. The V end lost 4 bases, the J end lost 3 bases, and 19 bases lay between the germline ends. The CDR3 totals 17 residues. The CDR3 sequence: CASSLYDQGFDGNTIYF. The DNA for the CDR3 is TGCGCCAGCAGCCTTTATGATCAAGGTTTCGATGGAAACACCATATATTTT.

J is TRBJ2-3 and V is TRBV5-4; D may match TRBD1 or TRBD2 (5 bases each). This CDR3 comprises 12 residues. The germline gives CDR1 SGHNT, CDR2 YYREEE (reference sequence). The V gene lost 2 bases and the J gene lost 7 bases, with 8 bases spanning the gap. The CDR3 sequence: CASSFGGNTQYF. The DNA for the CDR3 is TGTGCCAGCAGCTTTGGGGGAAATACGCAGTATTTT. Together with reference TRBV5-4 and TRBJ2-3, the CDR3 gives the full variable domain: ETGVTQSPTHLIKTRGQQVTLRCSSQSGHNTVSWYQQALGQGPQFIFQYYREEENGRGNFPPRFSGLQFPNYSSELNVNALELDDSALYLCASSFGGNTQYFGPGTRLTVL.

This chain uses TRBV5-4 with TRBJ2-7, with 12 bases matching TRBD2. Germline CDR1 SGHNT, CDR2 YYREEE (reference sequence). Losses at the gene ends were 0 bases for V and 1 base for J; bases not matched to a gene: 5. This CDR3 is built from 17 residues. The CDR3 coding sequence is TGTGCCAGCAGCTTGGCGACTAGCGGGGGATTATCCTACGAGCAGTACTTC. Translated, it gives CASSLATSGGLSYEQYF.

About this clone: No conserved phenylalanine or tryptophan is present at the end of the CDR3, so a read error is the likely explanation. V is TRBV27 and J is TRBJ1-6; no reliable D call. Germline loops: CDR1 MNHEY, CDR2 SMNVEV (reference sequence). The CDR3 is made up of 14 amino acids. The ends were cut back, 5 bases at V and 6 bases at J, with 11 bases in the middle. The CDR3 coding sequence is TGTGCCAGCAGTCTAGTAGGGTTTAATTCACCCCTCCACCTT. Its translation: CASSLVGFNSPLHL.

The table lists this clone with a few counts. The chain employs TRBV2 and TRBJ2-1; 8 bases line up with TRBD1. V was clipped by 5 bases and J by 9 bases; unmatched bases: 12. The CDR3 is 15 amino acids. Germline V gene sequence: CDR1 SNHLY, CDR2 FYNNEI. DNA for the CDR3: TGTGCCAGCAGTACCTCCGGGACAGGTGATACTGAGCAGTTCTTC. As protein: CASSTSGTGDTEQFF.

This chain connects TRBV28 to TRBJ2-7, with TRBD2 identical over 11 bases. Losses at the gene ends were 1 base for V and 0 bases for J; bases not matched to a gene: 8. Germline loops: CDR1 MDHEN, CDR2 SYDVKM. This CDR3 is 18 amino acids long. In DNA form, the CDR3 reads TGTGCCAGCAGTTTATCCGGGACTAGCGGCTTTAGCTCCTACGAGCAGTACTTC. It codes for CASSLSGTSGFSSYEQYF.

V is TRBV10-3 and J is TRBJ2-1, with TRBD2 identical over 10 bases. Germline V gene sequence: CDR1 ENHRY, CDR2 SYGVKD. V lost 2 bases, J lost 8 bases, and 6 bases stayed unmatched. CDR3 length: 15 residues. The CDR3 loop is CAISEASGSAHEQFF. The CDR3 coding sequence is TGTGCCATCAGTGAGGCTAGCGGGAGTGCCCATGAGCAGTTCTTC.

The chain employs TRBV14 and TRBJ2-2; TRBD1 matches 7 bases. The CDR3 is 14 amino acids. Per germline, CDR1 SGHDN and CDR2 FVKESK. The V segment lost 4 bases and the J segment 3 bases; nucleotides outside the gene matches: 2. CDR3 coding DNA: TGTGCCAGCAGCCGAGGACAGGACACCGGGGAGCTGTTTTTT. Its protein product is CASSRGQDTGELFF.

The CDR3 region has the DNA TGCGCCAGCAGCCAAGGCCCCAGCTACGAGCAGTACTTC. This gives the protein CASSQGPSYEQYF. V is TRBV4-3 and J is TRBJ2-7; D is undetermined. The length of the CDR3 is 13 residues. V was cut by 1 base and J by 3 bases, with 7 bases left in between. The V gene's germline CDR1 is LGHNA and CDR2 YSLEER.

The CDR3 protein is CASSLLAGAAYEQYF. For the CDR3, the DNA is TGCGCCAGCAGTTTGTTGGCAGGAGCGGCCTACGAGCAGTACTTC. The V call is TRBV5-1, the J call TRBJ2-7; a possible D gene is TRBD2 (5 bases). V was pared by 5 bases and J by 2 bases, with 17 bases between. The CDR3 extends over 15 amino acids. CDR1 is SGHRS and CDR2 is YFSETQ in the germline V gene.

This chain links TRBV11-2 with TRBJ2-1, with a possible D match to TRBD2 (6 bases). The germline V and J ends were trimmed by 2 bases and 12 bases, with 11 bases remaining between them. Germline CDR1 and CDR2: SGHAT and FQNNGV. This CDR3 is 12 amino acids long. CDR3 residues: CASSLFRDSQFF. CDR3 DNA sequence: TGTGCCAGCAGCTTATTCCGGGACTCGCAGTTCTTC.